Included here is one T cell receptor beta chain sequence, with context. This sample is drawn from a study of blood T cell repertoires in COVID-19. In terms of age and location, participants ranged from roughly 18 to 95 years and lived in fewer than 30 US areas. Participants were placed into cohorts based on the clinical history they reported. TCRdb's copy holds only in-frame clones and misses some; the assay was immunoSEQ multiplex PCR. The sample holds 400,000 to 500,000 clones, more than 70% seen once. V shed 3 bases and J shed 6 bases, with 18 bases lying between them. The CDR3 contains 16 residues. Germline V gives CDR1 KGHSH, CDR2 LQKENI.

The sample consisted of PBMCs or T cells enriched from blood (not recorded which). The chain uses TRBV18 and TRBJ2-4, with TRBD1 as a possible D gene (5 bases). The source is a woman aged 18-29 years who had been exposed to COVID-19. The CDR3 nucleotides are TGTGCCAGCTCACCGGATGCCCCAGGGCGTGCAAACATTCAGTACTTC. Its protein is CASSPDAPGRANIQYF. The variable domain in full, with the rest retrieved from reference TRBV18 and TRBJ2-4, is NAGVMQNPRHLVRRRGQEARLRCSPMKGHSHVYWYRQLPEEGLKFMVYLQKENIIDESGMPKERFSAEFPKEGPSILRIQQVVRGDSAAYFCASSPDAPGRANIQYFGAGTRLSVL.